This T cell receptor beta chain was profiled in a study of patients and donors after allogeneic stem cell transplantation. TCRdb re-analysed the RT-PCR reads in MiXCR, keeping a single row per CDR3 protein. This table has 410,000 or so distinct CDR3 sequences, roughly 17% appearing once. Germline V gene lookup returns CDR1 WSHSY and CDR2 SAAADI. This CDR3 has 14 residues. Trimming stripped 2 bases from V and 3 bases from J, with 9 bases between. J is TRBJ2-3 and V is TRBV10-2; weak D call: TRBD1 (6 bases). The sequence was obtained from a human donor who was either an allogeneic HSCT recipient or a stem cell or donor lymphocyte infusion donor (not recorded which). It is not recorded whose cells these are; they may come from a transplant donor. Input material: blood, either unsorted or a sorted T cell fraction (not recorded which). CDR3 sequence reads: CASSEVQGTDTQYF. CDR3 DNA: TGCGCCAGCAGTGAGGTACAGGGAACAGATACGCAGTATTTT.